The 22 T cell receptor beta chains below all came from one sample that was sequenced in a study of blood T cell repertoires in COVID-19. Assay: immunoSEQ multiplex PCR; the TCRdb copy retains only in-frame clones and omits some. The sample carries about 64,000 clones, 65% to 80% recorded once. The sequencing input was peripheral blood. Receptors were obtained from a human donor in a cohort sampled during active COVID-19.

The rearrangement uses TRBV19 and TRBJ2-1; TRBD1 matches 7 bases. This CDR3 contains 15 residues. The trim removed 4 bases at V and 6 bases at J, leaving 9 bases unmatched. Germline CDR1 LNHDA, CDR2 SQIVND (reference sequence). Here the CDR3 reads CASSSRDSLTNEQFF. The CDR3 region has the DNA TGTGCCAGTAGTAGCCGGGACAGCTTGACCAATGAGCAGTTCTTC.

This clone occurred once. DNA for the CDR3: TGTGCCAGCAGTTACGGCCAGTCGAACACTGAAGCTTTCTTT. It specifies CASSYGQSNTEAFF. The chain carries TRBV6-5 and TRBJ1-1; no definite D call. In germline, CDR1 is MNHEY, CDR2 SVGAGI. This CDR3 has 14 residues. With 2 bases removed from V and 1 base from J, the gap between germline ends came to 8 bases.

As to this clone: This specimen includes other DNA sequences encoding the same CDR3. The genes are TRBV6-5 and TRBJ1-2; TRBD1 might be the D (5 bases). CDR3 size: 14 residues. V lost 0 bases and J 4 bases, leaving 9 bases between the germline ends. Germline V CDR1 and CDR2: MNHEY, SVGAGI. This CDR3 reads CASSYSGGGYGYTF. CDR3 nucleotide sequence: TGTGCCAGCAGTTACTCGGGCGGGGGCTATGGCTACACCTTC.

The chain links TRBV6-2 or TRBV6-3 to TRBJ1-5; D might be TRBD1 (5 bases). The CDR3 extends over 17 amino acids. The germline V gene has CDR1 MNHEY and CDR2 SVGEGT. V lost 6 bases and J lost 4, with 22 bases in between. The CDR3 region has the DNA TGTGCCAGCAGCCACCCACTACCCTCGACAGTAAATCAGCCCCAGCATTTT. It is translated as CASSHPLPSTVNQPQHF.

The CDR3 nucleotides are TGCGCCAGCAGCCAAGAGGGGAGGGGCTCCAACTATGGCTACACCTTC. Protein sequence: CASSQEGRGSNYGYTF. This chain joins TRBV4-3 and TRBJ1-2; tentatively, D is TRBD1 (5 bases). V was clipped by 0 bases and J by 2 bases, with 13 bases between them. The CDR3 spans 16 residues. Germline V gene lookup returns CDR1 LGHNA and CDR2 YSLEER.

The chain couples TRBV6-5 to TRBJ2-5; tentatively, D is TRBD1 (5 bases). Per the germline V gene, CDR1 is MNHEY and CDR2 is SVGAGI. This CDR3 region has 14 residues. Trimming took off 6 bases at V and 3 bases at J, with 14 bases between the two ends. CDR3 region: CASRRQFLKETQYF. In DNA form, the CDR3 reads TGTGCCAGCAGGAGACAGTTTCTCAAAGAGACCCAGTACTTC.

V usage is TRBV29-1 and J usage is TRBJ2-3, with 12 bases fitting TRBD2. Per the germline V gene, CDR1 is SQVTM and CDR2 is ANQGSEA. The CDR3 runs 16 residues. The junction had 5 bases not matched to a gene; V was cut back by 4 bases and J by 0 bases. The CDR3 loop is CSVGGGTSGSTDTQYF. The CDR3 coding sequence is TGCAGCGTTGGGGGAGGGACTAGCGGGAGCACAGATACGCAGTATTTT.

This sequence joins TRBV4-3 and TRBJ1-1; D might be TRBD1 (6 bases). CDR3 size: 15 residues. In germline, CDR1 is LGHNA, CDR2 YSLEER. V was pared by 0 bases and J by 0 bases, with 8 bases between. CDR3 sequence reads: CASSQDQGLNTEAFF. CDR3 nucleotides: TGCGCCAGCAGCCAAGATCAGGGGTTGAACACTGAAGCTTTCTTT.

The chain couples TRBV19 to TRBJ1-5, with D perhaps TRBD1 (5 bases). The CDR3 extends over 15 amino acids. The V gene's germline CDR1 is LNHDA and CDR2 SQIVND (reference sequence). Deletions cut 6 bases from V and 0 bases from J, with 12 bases between. The chain's CDR3 is CASRSSGNSNQPQHF. DNA for the CDR3: TGTGCCAGTAGGAGCTCAGGGAATAGCAATCAGCCCCAGCATTTT.

The chain has TRBV18 and TRBJ1-6, with D perhaps TRBD1 (5 bases). The CDR3 covers 15 residues. Looked up from germline, CDR1 is KGHSH and CDR2 is LQKENI. With 3 bases removed from V and 7 bases from J, the gap between germline ends came to 13 bases. CDR3: CASSPPGGENSPLHF. CDR3 nucleotide sequence: TGTGCCAGCTCACCCCCGGGAGGGGAGAATTCACCCCTCCACTTT.

The chain joins TRBV2 to TRBJ2-1, with a tentative D call TRBD2 (7 bases). Germline V gene sequence: CDR1 SNHLY, CDR2 FYNNEI. The V gene lost 1 base and the J gene lost 12 bases, with 19 bases spanning the gap. This CDR3 has 15 residues. The CDR3 loop is CASSEGHLGGDGQFF. DNA of the CDR3: TGTGCCAGCAGTGAAGGACACTTAGGGGGGGATGGGCAGTTCTTC.

This chain joins TRBV7-3 and TRBJ2-3; 8 bases match TRBD2. V shed 5 bases, J shed 3 bases, and the junction held 7 bases outside the gene matches. This CDR3 contains 15 residues. The V gene's germline CDR1 is SGHTA and CDR2 FQGTGA. CDR3 nucleotide sequence: TGTGCCAGCAGCACCGGGACTAGGGGTACAGATACGCAGTATTTT. Residues: CASSTGTRGTDTQYF.

This clone has just a few counts. The chain links TRBV5-4 to TRBJ2-5; TRBD2 matches 8 bases. V gave up 2 bases and J gave up 3 bases; unmatched junction bases: 3. The germline V gene encodes CDR1 SGHNT and CDR2 YYREEE (reference sequence). The CDR3 extends over 14 amino acids. This CDR3 reads CASSFSGGEETQYF. The CDR3 DNA is TGTGCCAGCAGCTTTTCCGGGGGGGAAGAGACCCAGTACTTC.

The chain couples TRBV9 to TRBJ2-2, with D uncertain. The CDR3 sequence is 12 residues long. Trimming took off 1 base at V and 6 bases at J, with 4 bases between the two ends. Germline CDR1 is SGDLS and CDR2 is YYNGEE. The CDR3 region has the DNA TGTGCCAGCAGCGTATCAGCCGGGGAGCTGTTTTTT. Amino acids: CASSVSAGELFF.

The CDR3, as DNA: TGTGCCTGGAGTGTACCCACGACATCGTCTAGCACAGATACGCAGTATTTT. The encoded protein is CAWSVPTTSSSTDTQYF. The gene calls are TRBV30 and TRBJ2-3, with D unclear. The CDR3 consists of 17 residues. The V gene lost 0 bases and the J gene lost 0 bases, with 16 bases spanning the gap. The germline CDR1 and CDR2 sequences are GTSNPN and SVGIG (reference sequence).

The chain employs TRBV14 and TRBJ1-4, with D unresolved. Germline CDR1 and CDR2: SGHDN and FVKESK. This CDR3 has 13 residues. V was clipped by 3 bases and J by 7 bases, with 9 bases between them. This CDR3 is CASSHLRAEKLFF. The CDR3 DNA reads TGTGCCAGCAGCCATCTCCGAGCTGAAAAACTGTTTTTT.

The rearrangement joins TRBV4-3 to TRBJ2-7; TRBD2 aligns across 9 bases. Germline V gives CDR1 LGHNA, CDR2 YSLEER. Trimming took 3 bases from V and 2 from J; bases not matched to a gene: 2. The CDR3 is made up of 14 amino acids. In nucleotides, the CDR3 is TGCGCCAGCAGCCACAGGACTAGCGCCTACGAGCAGTACTTC. Its protein product is CASSHRTSAYEQYF.

The chain couples TRBV2 to TRBJ2-3, with D possibly matching TRBD2 (5 bases). Germline assignment: CDR1 SNHLY and CDR2 FYNNEI. The CDR3 is 16 amino acids. With 2 bases removed from V and 0 bases from J, the gap between germline ends came to 12 bases. CDR3 protein: CASSETGIGSTDTQYF. As DNA, the CDR3 is TGTGCCAGCAGTGAAACGGGGATCGGAAGCACAGATACGCAGTATTTT.

This clone has a handful of counts. V usage is TRBV5-1 and J usage is TRBJ1-5; no clear D. Germline V lookup: CDR1 SGHRS, CDR2 YFSETQ. The CDR3 has 15 amino acids. Trimming took 0 bases from V and 5 from J, leaving 12 bases between them. Here the CDR3 reads CASSLGAGSHQPQHF. CDR3 in DNA: TGCGCCAGCAGCTTGGGGGCAGGCTCCCATCAGCCCCAGCATTTT.

A few counts support this clone. The V gene is TRBV6-2 or TRBV6-3, the J gene TRBJ1-5, with a possible D match to TRBD1 (6 bases). The germline V gene encodes CDR1 MNHEY and CDR2 SVGEGT. Trimming left V 2 bases short and J 5 bases short, with 7 bases between. This CDR3 is built from 13 residues. This chain's CDR3 is CASSYPGDQPQHF. The CDR3 bases are TGTGCCAGCAGTTACCCAGGGGATCAGCCCCAGCATTTT.

This clone has just a few counts. The chain carries TRBV19 and TRBJ1-2; possibly TRBD1 for D (5 bases). The germline gives CDR1 LNHDA, CDR2 SQIVND (reference sequence). With 6 bases removed from V and 4 bases from J, the gap between germline ends came to 18 bases. The CDR3 loop spans 15 amino acids. The CDR3 DNA reads as TGTGCCAGTAGCCCCCCCGGACAATCCTTCTATGGCTACACCTTC. Translation: CASSPPGQSFYGYTF.

This clone was seen more than once but under ten times. CDR3 nucleotides: TGCGCCAGCAGCCTGGACAGGGGGTCTACTGGGGCCAACGTCCTGACTTTC. This encodes CASSLDRGSTGANVLTF. The rearrangement links TRBV4-3 to TRBJ2-6, with 10 bases fitting TRBD1. Germline CDR1 reads LGHNA; CDR2 reads YSLEER. After removal of 4 bases from V and 2 bases from J, the junction contained 5 bases not matched to a gene. This CDR3 comprises 17 residues.